These 10 T cell receptor beta chains came from one sample sequenced in a study of shared clonotypes between healthy human individuals. Profiling relied on immunoSEQ multiplex PCR, and the TCRdb table lists in-frame clones only, not all of them. The table has millions of clones, approximately 94% seen once. Naive CD8 cells were CD45RO-negative, positively selected for CCR7, excluding terminally differentiated effector memory CD45RA+ cells. The material sequenced was naive CD8+ T cells from PBMCs. Receptors were obtained from a man between 18 and 35 years old in good health. Some clones in this sample may be carry-over from other donors' samples.

The chain is built from TRBV11-2 and TRBJ1-3; D gene unclear. V lost 3 bases, J lost 8 bases, and 2 bases lay in between. The CDR3 covers 10 residues. Looked up from germline, CDR1 is SGHAT and CDR2 is FQNNGV. The chain's CDR3 is CASSFDTIYF. The CDR3 region has the DNA TGTGCCAGCAGCTTTGACACCATATATTTT.

The chain is built from TRBV7-9 and TRBJ2-7; 7 bases map to TRBD2. The germline gives CDR1 SEHNR, CDR2 FQNEAQ (reference sequence). The CDR3 length is 13 residues. Trimming at V came to 5 bases and at J to 7 bases, leaving 8 bases not matched to a gene. CDR3 in amino acids: CASSPGTNGEQYF. The DNA of the CDR3 is TGTGCCAGCAGCCCAGGGACTAACGGGGAGCAGTACTTC.

The chain links TRBV6-1 to TRBJ2-1; unclear D gene. The V end was cut by 4 bases, the J end by 3 bases, with 7 bases between. Germline V gives CDR1 MNHNS, CDR2 SASEGT. This CDR3 is 13 amino acids long. The DNA of the CDR3 is TGTGCCAGCAGTGCCCTTCACTACAATGAGCAGTTCTTC. This encodes CASSALHYNEQFF.

V is TRBV5-5 and J is TRBJ2-7; TRBD1 matches at 9 bases. The J segment lost 4 bases and the V segment lost 3 bases, leaving 11 bases of the junction unmatched. CDR1 and CDR2 from the germline V gene are SGHKS and YYEKEE (reference sequence). CDR3 length equals 16 residues. The chain's CDR3 is CASSSYRDRALYEQYF. The CDR3 DNA sequence: TGTGCCAGCAGCTCGTACCGGGACAGGGCTTTGTACGAGCAGTACTTC. The variable domain in full, completed from reference TRBV5-5 and TRBJ2-7, reads DAGVTQSPTHLIKTRGQQVTLRCSPISGHKSVSWYQQVLGQGPQFIFQYYEKEERGRGNFPDRFSARQFPNYSSELNVNALLLGDSALYLCASSSYRDRALYEQYFGPGTRLTVT.

J is TRBJ2-2 and V is TRBV7-8, with TRBD2 identical over 8 bases. Germline V lookup: CDR1 SGHVS, CDR2 FQNEAQ. The CDR3 extends over 14 amino acids. V shed 6 bases, J shed 6 bases, and the junction held 6 bases outside the gene matches. DNA of the CDR3: TGTGCCAGCAGGCCAAGCGGGAGAGCCGGGGAGCTGTTTTTT. Its translation: CASRPSGRAGELFF.

The CDR3 DNA reads TGCGCCAGCAGCCCCTTCAATAGCGGGGACGAGCAGTACTTC. Encoded protein: CASSPFNSGDEQYF. This chain joins TRBV5-1 and TRBJ2-7; 8 bases agree with TRBD2. V shed 4 bases, J shed 5 bases, and the junction held 8 bases outside the gene matches. The CDR3 spans 14 residues. CDR1 and CDR2 from the germline V gene are SGHRS and YFSETQ.

The chain links TRBV7-2 to TRBJ2-7; the D gene is possibly TRBD1 (6 bases). V lost 5 bases and J 2 bases, leaving 13 bases between the germline ends. The CDR3 spans 14 residues. Germline loops: CDR1 SGHTA, CDR2 FQGNSA. The CDR3 here is CASSRKDRTYEQYF. The CDR3, as DNA: TGTGCCAGCAGCCGAAAGGACAGAACCTACGAGCAGTACTTC.

The rearrangement uses TRBV5-1 and TRBJ2-2; D might be TRBD1 (7 bases). Germline CDR1 and CDR2: SGHRS and YFSETQ. V lost 0 bases to trimming and J lost 5 bases, with 11 bases between them. This CDR3 has 15 residues. CDR3 sequence reads: CASSLVQGGTGELFF. In DNA form, the CDR3 reads TGCGCCAGCAGCTTGGTTCAGGGGGGAACCGGGGAGCTGTTTTTT.

This clone was detected only a few times. The same CDR3 is also encoded by other DNA sequences in this sample. The gene calls are TRBV7-8 and TRBJ1-1; D uncertain. This CDR3 region has 11 residues. Germline V lookup: CDR1 SGHVS, CDR2 FQNEAQ. The V gene lost 3 bases and the J gene lost 4 bases, with 3 bases spanning the gap. The CDR3 DNA is TGTGCCAGCAGCTTGGGCACTGAAGCTTTCTTT. It is translated as CASSLGTEAFF.

J is TRBJ2-1 and V is TRBV29-1, with TRBD2 matching 7 bases. Germline loops: CDR1 SQVTM, CDR2 ANQGSEA. This CDR3 has 14 amino acids. V dropped 4 bases and J dropped 2; count of bases not matched to a gene: 5. DNA for the CDR3: TGCAGCGTTGTTGGTCTAGCGGCCTACAATGAGCAGTTCTTC. Encoded protein: CSVVGLAAYNEQFF.